The 11 T cell receptor beta chains below come from one sample, sequenced in a study of beta chain features in type 1 diabetes. Reverse transcribing all isolated RNA meant expressed TCRB transcripts were sequenced. This table comes from immunoSEQ multiplex PCR, and its TCRdb copy is limited to in-frame clones, with some not included. The sample shows fewer than 350,000 clones, around 7.8% of them seen only once. Sequences were obtained from central memory CD4+ T cells from blood. Source of these receptors: a woman between 18 and 29 years old in good health.

CDR3 residues: CASSPVGRRVTNEQFF. DNA for the CDR3: TGTGCCAGCAGCCCCGTTGGGCGTCGCGTAACCAATGAGCAGTTCTTC. V gene TRBV11-2 combines with J gene TRBJ2-1; D is uncertain. CDR3 length: 16 amino acids. V shed 5 bases and J shed 6 bases, with 20 bases lying between them. Looked up from germline, CDR1 is SGHAT and CDR2 is FQNNGV. Variable domain in full (rest from reference TRBV11-2 and TRBJ2-1): EAGVAQSPRYKIIEKRQSVAFWCNPISGHATLYWYQQILGQGPKLLIQFQNNGVVDDSQLPKDRFSAERLKGVDSTLKIQPAKLEDSAVYLCASSPVGRRVTNEQFFGPGTRLTVL.

This clone was detected a few times. The gene calls are TRBV7-3 and TRBJ2-2; D is unresolved. The CDR3 spans 14 residues. Per the germline V gene, CDR1 is SGHTA and CDR2 is FQGTGA. V was shortened by 5 bases and J by 6 bases, with 13 bases between the two germline ends. The CDR3 DNA reads TGTGCCAGCAGCCTGGGTCGCCCATCCGGGGAGCTGTTTTTT. Protein product: CASSLGRPSGELFF.

This clone occurred a few times. The CDR3 sequence is CASSLHQTNNEQFF. The CDR3 bases are TGTGCCAGCAGTTTACACCAGACCAACAATGAGCAGTTCTTC. The J gene is TRBJ2-1, the V gene TRBV28; D call uncertain. The CDR3 has 14 amino acids. V was cut by 2 bases and J by 5 bases, with 10 bases left in between. Germline CDR1 MDHEN, CDR2 SYDVKM.

This clone was counted between two and nine times. The genes are TRBV7-9 and TRBJ2-1; the D gene is possibly TRBD2 (5 bases). CDR3 length: 14 amino acids. The V and J ends lost 4 bases and 5 bases respectively, with 12 bases between them. Germline CDR1 and CDR2: SEHNR and FQNEAQ (reference sequence). In nucleotides, the CDR3 is TGTGCCAGCAGCTCAAGAGGGCTGGACAATGAGCAGTTCTTC. Translated, it gives CASSSRGLDNEQFF.

This clone was recorded at least ten times. This chain uses TRBV10-3 with TRBJ2-7, with 7 bases lining up with TRBD2. Trimming took 4 bases from V and 7 from J; bases not matched to a gene: 10. Germline CDR1 reads ENHRY; CDR2 reads SYGVKD. This CDR3 is 14 amino acids long. CDR3 protein: CAISVRGGIGEQYF. The CDR3 bases are TGTGCCATCAGTGTGCGGGGAGGGATAGGGGAGCAGTACTTC.

The rearrangement joins TRBV5-1 to TRBJ1-3, with 8 nucleotides matching TRBD1. The CDR3 extends over 15 amino acids. V gave up 3 bases and J gave up 8 bases; unmatched junction bases: 10. Germline CDR1 SGHRS, CDR2 YFSETQ. The CDR3 loop reads CASSSGQADLDTIYF. Here the CDR3 DNA reads TGCGCCAGCAGCTCGGGACAGGCCGACTTGGACACCATATATTTT.

At least ten counts were recorded for this clone. The chain employs TRBV18 and TRBJ2-1; 13 bases fit TRBD2. The CDR3 is 16 amino acids. Trimming at V came to 0 bases and at J to 9 bases, leaving 5 bases not matched to a gene. The germline gives CDR1 KGHSH, CDR2 LQKENI. The CDR3: CASSPPGLAGAREQFF. The CDR3 nucleotides read TGTGCCAGCTCACCACCCGGACTAGCGGGGGCTCGTGAGCAGTTCTTC. Full variable domain (rest looked up from reference TRBV18 and TRBJ2-1): NAGVMQNPRHLVRRRGQEARLRCSPMKGHSHVYWYRQLPEEGLKFMVYLQKENIIDESGMPKERFSAEFPKEGPSILRIQQVVRGDSAAYFCASSPPGLAGAREQFFGPGTRLTVL.

V gene TRBV6-5 combines with J gene TRBJ1-3; TRBD1 is a possible D gene (5 bases). Trimming cost V 9 bases and J 7 bases, with 13 bases left between them. Germline V gives CDR1 MNHEY, CDR2 SVGAGI. CDR3 length: 12 amino acids. CDR3 sequence reads: CASQDTSNTIYF. In nucleotides, the CDR3 is TGTGCCAGTCAGGACACCTCGAACACCATATATTTT.

This rearrangement joins TRBV15 to TRBJ2-5, with D perhaps matching TRBD2 (6 bases). The CDR3 covers 16 residues. V dropped 3 bases and J dropped 0 bases, with 14 bases sitting between them. Germline V CDR1 and CDR2: LNHNV, YYDKDF (reference sequence). CDR3 DNA sequence: TGTGCCACCAGCAGTGGGGCGGGACCGTACCAAGAGACCCAGTACTTC. Translating gives CATSSGAGPYQETQYF.

The CDR3 is CASSYGTGELFF. The DNA of the CDR3 is TGTGCCAGCAGCTATGGCACCGGGGAGCTGTTTTTT. This chain connects TRBV7-3 to TRBJ2-2, with no clear D. Trimming took 4 bases from V and 4 from J, leaving 4 bases between them. This CDR3 has 12 amino acids. From germline, CDR1 is SGHTA and CDR2 FQGTGA. The complete variable domain, with remaining parts taken from reference TRBV7-3 and TRBJ2-2, reads GAGVSQTPSNKVTEKGKYVELRCDPISGHTALYWYRQSLGQGPEFLIYFQGTGAADDSGLPNDRFFAVRPEGSVSTLKIQRTERGDSAVYLCASSYGTGELFFGEGSRLTVL.

This clone was recorded many times. The V gene is TRBV7-2, the J gene TRBJ2-7; 11 nucleotides agree with TRBD2. Germline values: CDR1 SGHTA, CDR2 FQGNSA. There are 15 residues in the CDR3. After removal of 8 bases from V and 7 bases from J, the junction contained 13 bases not matched to a gene. The CDR3 nucleotides are TGTGCCAGCTCACCGGGACTAGCGGCCCCCTGGGAGCAGTACGTC. Its translation is CASSPGLAAPWEQYV.